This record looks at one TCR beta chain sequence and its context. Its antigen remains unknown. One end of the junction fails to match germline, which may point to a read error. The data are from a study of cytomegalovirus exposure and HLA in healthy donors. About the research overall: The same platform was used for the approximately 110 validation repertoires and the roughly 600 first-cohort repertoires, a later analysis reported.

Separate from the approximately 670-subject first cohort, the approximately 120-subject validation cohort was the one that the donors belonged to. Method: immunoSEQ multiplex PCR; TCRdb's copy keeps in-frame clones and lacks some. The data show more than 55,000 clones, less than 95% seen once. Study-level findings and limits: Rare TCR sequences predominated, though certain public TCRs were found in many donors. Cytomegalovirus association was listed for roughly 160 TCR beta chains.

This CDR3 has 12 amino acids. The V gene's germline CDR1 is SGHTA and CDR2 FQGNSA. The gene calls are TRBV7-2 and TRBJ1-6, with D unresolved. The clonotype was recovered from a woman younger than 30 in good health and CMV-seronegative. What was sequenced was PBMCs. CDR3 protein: CASSSFNSPLHF. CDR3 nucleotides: TGTGCCAGCAGCTCCTTTAATTCACCCCTCCACTTT.